The entry below gives a single T cell receptor beta chain sequence along with its context. Its antigen is not known. TCRdb keeps only in-frame clones here, not all; method: immunoSEQ multiplex PCR. The data show more than 100,000 clones, with more than 80% seen just once and around 1.7% held by the top ten. This sample was taken from a study of T cells in localized non-small cell lung cancer. Whole-study findings and limits: Owing to sequencing of a solitary tumor region, heterogeneity cannot be discounted.

The CDR3 sequence is 13 residues long. With 4 bases removed from V and 4 bases from J, the gap between germline ends came to 10 bases. Germline V gene data show CDR1 as SGHRS and CDR2 as YFSETQ. The sequences come from peripheral blood, collected before any cancer treatment. This sequence originates from a female donor at least 60 years old with stage I lung adenocarcinoma. V usage is TRBV5-1 and J usage is TRBJ2-3, with a possible D match to TRBD1 (6 bases). The CDR3 region has the DNA TGCGCCAGCAGCGTGGACAGTCCAGATACGCAGTATTTT. Translation: CASSVDSPDTQYF.